The 22 T cell receptor beta chains listed next were all sequenced from one sample in a study of beta chain features in type 1 diabetes. General observations from the study: Researchers report that Type 1 diabetes patients had moderately but significantly shorter TCRB CDR3s across all four CD4+ subsets.

The antigens these receptors bind are not known. What was sequenced were expressed TCRB transcripts, since all of the isolated RNA had been reverse transcribed. Assay used: immunoSEQ multiplex PCR; TCRdb lists only in-frame clones, some missing. Of 680,000 or so clones in the sample, around an eighth are singletons; the top ten hold 0.022%. Sequencing used naive CD4+ T cells from blood. These receptors came from a man aged 18-30 years with type 1 diabetes.

The chain employs TRBV6-5 and TRBJ2-3; D is perhaps TRBD2 (7 bases). This CDR3 spans 15 amino acids. The germline V gene encodes CDR1 MNHEY and CDR2 SVGAGI. V lost 2 bases and J 5 bases, leaving 14 bases between the germline ends. CDR3: CASSYRGADLDTQYF. CDR3 sequence (DNA): TGTGCCAGCAGTTACCGGGGGGCCGATTTAGATACGCAGTATTTT.

There are a few counts of this clone. The chain uses TRBV28 and TRBJ2-7; D could derive from TRBD1 or TRBD2 (6 bases each). The CDR3 runs 15 residues. The germline V and J ends were trimmed by 6 bases and 3 bases, with 18 bases remaining between them. From germline, CDR1 is MDHEN and CDR2 SYDVKM. CDR3 coding DNA: TGTGCCAGCAGCCCTTGGAGGGGGATGGACTACGAGCAGTACTTC. Translated: CASSPWRGMDYEQYF.

The V call is TRBV5-1, the J call TRBJ2-1; 7 bases align to TRBD1. J was trimmed by 3 bases and V by 9 bases; bases with no gene match: 9. From germline, CDR1 is SGHRS and CDR2 YFSETQ. The CDR3 has 14 residues. The CDR3 DNA reads TGCGCCACCTCAACCGGGACAGACTACAATGAGCAGTTCTTC. It encodes CATSTGTDYNEQFF. Full variable domain (remainder filled in from reference TRBV5-1 and TRBJ2-1): KAGVTQTPRYLIKTRGQQVTLSCSPISGHRSVSWYQQTPGQGLQFLFEYFSETQRNKGNFPGRFSGRQFSNSRSEMNVSTLELGDSALYLCATSTGTDYNEQFFGPGTRLTVL.

The sample holds a few counts of this clone. The chain combines TRBV7-2 with TRBJ1-5; TRBD1 matches at 11 bases. CDR1 and CDR2 from the germline V gene are SGHTA and FQGNSA. The junction had 5 bases not matched to a gene; V was cut back by 6 bases and J by 4 bases. This CDR3 spans 15 amino acids. The CDR3 loop reads CASSFGQGANQPQHF. DNA for the CDR3: TGTGCCAGCAGTTTCGGACAGGGGGCGAATCAGCCCCAGCATTTT.

This clone turned up a few times. The CDR3 sequence is CASSSRPGGRGSEQFF. The CDR3 DNA is TGTGCCAGCAGTTCCCGCCCGGGAGGCAGGGGTTCTGAGCAGTTCTTC. The chain has TRBV27 and TRBJ2-1, with D possibly TRBD2 on 7 matching bases. Per the germline V gene, CDR1 is MNHEY and CDR2 is SMNVEV (reference sequence). V gave up 4 bases and J gave up 9 bases, with 22 bases separating them. This CDR3 comprises 16 residues.

The chain is built from TRBV7-9 and TRBJ2-1, with 11 bases lining up with TRBD1. The CDR3 length is 15 residues. Germline loops: CDR1 SEHNR, CDR2 FQNEAQ (reference sequence). After removal of 5 bases from V and 3 bases from J, the junction contained 3 bases not matched to a gene. CDR3 sequence reads: CASSPGTGGYNEQFF. The CDR3 coding sequence is TGTGCCAGCAGCCCAGGGACAGGGGGCTACAATGAGCAGTTCTTC. Full variable domain (missing parts from reference TRBV7-9 and TRBJ2-1): DTGVSQNPRHKITKRGQNVTFRCDPISEHNRLYWYRQTLGQGPEFLTYFQNEAQLEKSRLLSDRFSAERPKGSFSTLEIQRTEQGDSAMYLCASSPGTGGYNEQFFGPGTRLTVL.

The chain combines TRBV5-1 with TRBJ2-5, with D unresolved. V was trimmed by 0 bases and J by 4 bases, leaving 7 bases between them. The germline V gene encodes CDR1 SGHRS and CDR2 YFSETQ. The CDR3 has 13 amino acids. The CDR3 nucleotides are TGCGCCAGCAGCTTGGACGATCCAGAGACCCAGTACTTC. Amino acid sequence: CASSLDDPETQYF. Supplemented by reference TRBV5-1 and TRBJ2-5, the full variable domain reads KAGVTQTPRYLIKTRGQQVTLSCSPISGHRSVSWYQQTPGQGLQFLFEYFSETQRNKGNFPGRFSGRQFSNSRSEMNVSTLELGDSALYLCASSLDDPETQYFGPGTRLLVL.

Here the CDR3 reads CASGKGFQPQHF. CDR3 DNA: TGTGCCAGCGGTAAAGGTTTTCAGCCCCAGCATTTT. V is TRBV6-6 and J is TRBJ1-5; the D is unclear. The CDR3 totals 12 residues. Trimming shortened V by 8 bases and J by 6 bases, and 11 bases separated the two germline ends. Germline CDR1 MNHNY, CDR2 SVGAGI (reference sequence).

This clone occurred a few times. The rearrangement joins TRBV5-1 to TRBJ1-1, with D possibly TRBD1 on 5 matching bases. CDR1 and CDR2 (germline): SGHRS, YFSETQ. The CDR3 extends over 16 amino acids. Trimming left V 0 bases short and J 2 bases short, with 14 bases between. The CDR3, as DNA: TGCGCCAGCAGCTTGGGATTCGTCCAGGGTAACACTGAAGCTTTCTTT. Translating it yields CASSLGFVQGNTEAFF.

This clone was observed a few times. The V and J genes are TRBV7-3 and TRBJ2-3; tentative D call: TRBD1 (6 bases). The CDR3 length is 14 residues. Between the trimmed V and J ends, which lost 5 bases and 1 base, there was a span of 10 bases. Per the germline V gene, CDR1 is SGHTA and CDR2 is FQGTGA. The CDR3 nucleotides read TGTGCCAGCAGCCCACGACAGGGCACAGATACGCAGTATTTT. This codes for CASSPRQGTDTQYF.

This clone was seen only a few times. The chain has TRBV27 and TRBJ2-3; D tentatively fits TRBD1 or TRBD2 (5 bases each). Trimming stripped 2 bases from V and 1 base from J, with 7 bases between. The CDR3 has 14 residues. The germline V gene encodes CDR1 MNHEY and CDR2 SMNVEV (reference sequence). The CDR3 spells CASSLRGRTDTQYF. CDR3 nucleotide sequence: TGTGCCAGCAGTTTACGGGGCCGCACAGATACGCAGTATTTT.

V is TRBV16 and J is TRBJ1-1; tentatively, D is TRBD1 (6 bases). Trimming took off 1 base at V and 1 base at J, with 7 bases between the two ends. Germline CDR1 KGHSY, CDR2 FQNENV. The CDR3 runs to 14 residues. The CDR3 sequence: CASSQYRANTEAFF. CDR3 nucleotide sequence: TGTGCCAGCAGCCAATACAGGGCGAACACTGAAGCTTTCTTT.

This clone was observed a few times. The chain recombines TRBV7-2 with TRBJ1-2; TRBD1 is a possible D gene (5 bases). The CDR3 spans 13 residues. The germline CDR1 and CDR2 sequences are SGHTA and FQGNSA. Deletions cut 6 bases from V and 2 bases from J, with 10 bases between. Here the CDR3 DNA reads TGTGCCAGCAGGAAGACAGAGAACTATGGCTACACCTTC. It yields the protein CASRKTENYGYTF.

This chain connects TRBV5-1 to TRBJ1-1; D remains unclear. The CDR3 consists of 14 residues. Per the germline V gene, CDR1 is SGHRS and CDR2 is YFSETQ. V lost 0 bases to trimming and J lost 5 bases, with 11 bases between them. The CDR3 DNA sequence: TGCGCCAGCAGCTTGGGCGTGTCGGGAACTGAAGCTTTCTTT. Its protein is CASSLGVSGTEAFF.

The V gene is TRBV5-1, the J gene TRBJ1-5; perhaps TRBD1 as D (6 bases). V was shortened by 1 base and J by 2 bases, with 7 bases between the two germline ends. The CDR3 extends over 14 amino acids. CDR1 and CDR2 (germline): SGHRS, YFSETQ. The CDR3 spells CASSLTGRNQPQHF. In DNA, the CDR3 is TGCGCCAGCAGCTTGACAGGGCGCAATCAGCCCCAGCATTTT.

The rearrangement links TRBV29-1 to TRBJ1-2; TRBD1 is a possible D gene (6 bases). The CDR3 contains 13 residues. The ends were cut back, 7 bases at V and 0 bases at J, with 12 bases in the middle. CDR1 is SQVTM, CDR2 ANQGSEA, per germline. CDR3 protein: CSAEGQPNYGYTF. Here the CDR3 DNA reads TGCAGCGCAGAGGGACAACCTAACTATGGCTACACCTTC.

The J gene is TRBJ1-1, the V gene TRBV6-5; tentative D call: TRBD1 (5 bases). Germline CDR1 MNHEY, CDR2 SVGAGI. CDR3 length: 14 amino acids. Trimming removed 6 bases at V and 2 bases at J, with 13 bases between. Here the CDR3 DNA reads TGTGCCAGCAGGGAGGGGAACCTAAACACTGAAGCTTTCTTT. Amino acid sequence: CASREGNLNTEAFF.

Of note for this clone: One junction end disagrees with the germline gene, perhaps due to a read error. The chain carries TRBV30 and TRBJ2-7; weak D call: TRBD1 (5 bases). Germline V lookup: CDR1 GTSNPN, CDR2 SVGIG (reference sequence). There are 14 residues in the CDR3. Here the CDR3 reads CARSSGSLLYEQYF. The CDR3, as DNA: TGTGCCAGGAGTTCAGGGTCCCTCCTCTACGAGCAGTACTTC.

The rearrangement joins TRBV18 to TRBJ2-3; 7 bases line up with TRBD1. The CDR3 contains 14 residues. Germline CDR1 and CDR2: KGHSH and LQKENI. Trimming removed 3 bases from V and 3 bases from J; junction bases left unmatched: 3. The DNA of the CDR3 is TGTGCCAGCTCACCCGACAGGGCGACAGATACGCAGTATTTT. This codes for CASSPDRATDTQYF.

The genes are TRBV27 and TRBJ2-7, with 9 nucleotides matching TRBD1. This CDR3 region has 14 residues. The J segment lost 5 bases and the V segment lost 5 bases, leaving 7 bases of the junction unmatched. Per the germline V gene, CDR1 is MNHEY and CDR2 is SMNVEV (reference sequence). The CDR3 reads CASSPWTGDDEQYF. In DNA, the CDR3 is TGTGCCAGCAGTCCGTGGACAGGGGACGACGAGCAGTACTTC.

This clone appeared a few times. The chain has TRBV13 and TRBJ1-2; no firm D call. This CDR3 region has 13 residues. Trimming stripped 4 bases from V and 8 bases from J, with 14 bases between. Germline V lookup: CDR1 PRHDT, CDR2 FYEKMQ (reference sequence). The DNA for the CDR3 is TGTGCCAGCAGCTCACAAAAAGGGTACGGCTACACCTTC. Translating it yields CASSSQKGYGYTF.

This clone was observed a handful of times. The chain employs TRBV23-1 and TRBJ2-7; 8 bases agree with TRBD1. TRBV23-1 is identified as an open reading frame with a role that is uncertain. Trimming cost V 0 bases and J 0 bases; bases outside gene matches: 1. The CDR3 has 15 amino acids. This CDR3 reads CASSQSDRVSYEQYF. The CDR3 DNA follows: TGCGCCAGCAGTCAATCGGACAGGGTCTCCTACGAGCAGTACTTC.